What follows are 2 T cell receptor beta chains derived from one specimen sequenced in a study of blood T cell repertoires in COVID-19. The table came from immunoSEQ multiplex PCR; TCRdb's copy has only in-frame clones and leaves some out. The table records approximately 110,000 clones, around nine tenths of them present only once. Sequenced sample: peripheral blood. Every receptor here comes from a woman between 50 and 59 years old with active or convalescent COVID-19.

The gene calls are TRBV28 and TRBJ1-5; 9 positions match TRBD1. Germline V gene lookup returns CDR1 MDHEN and CDR2 SYDVKM. The CDR3 has 13 amino acids. The J segment lost 7 bases and the V segment lost 6 bases, leaving 4 bases of the junction unmatched. The CDR3: CASSDRGRQPQHF. The CDR3 DNA sequence: TGTGCCAGCAGCGACAGGGGGAGGCAGCCCCAGCATTTT.

The chain employs TRBV9 and TRBJ2-1; D gene ambiguous. The CDR3 consists of 14 residues. Germline values: CDR1 SGDLS, CDR2 YYNGEE. V lost 3 bases, J lost 6 bases, and 13 bases lay in between. The CDR3 region has the DNA TGTGCCAGCAGCGCCGCACAGCCGTTCAATGAGCAGTTCTTC. Protein: CASSAAQPFNEQFF.